The next 11 T cell receptor beta chains were all read from a single sample in a study of blood T cell repertoires in COVID-19. This table comes from immunoSEQ multiplex PCR, and its TCRdb copy is limited to in-frame clones, with some not included. The table includes about 180,000 clones, roughly 86% detected once. The sequencing input was peripheral blood. Source of these receptors: a woman between 45 and 65 years old with acute or convalescent COVID-19.

The V call is TRBV15, the J call TRBJ2-3; 10 bases line up with TRBD2. From germline, CDR1 is LNHNV and CDR2 YYDKDF (reference sequence). The junction had 8 bases not matched to a gene; V was cut back by 1 base and J by 4 bases. This CDR3 is built from 17 residues. CDR3 coding DNA: TGTGCCACCAGCAGAGCTCTAGCGGGAGTTATCGCAGATACGCAGTATTTT. Amino acid sequence: CATSRALAGVIADTQYF.

The chain has TRBV7-8 and TRBJ2-7, with 9 nucleotides matching TRBD2. With V trimmed by 3 bases and J by 0 bases, 3 bases remained unmatched. This CDR3 is 15 amino acids long. Looked up from germline, CDR1 is SGHVS and CDR2 is FQNEAQ. The CDR3 sequence: CASSFLAGVSYEQYF. In nucleotides, the CDR3 is TGTGCCAGCAGCTTCTTAGCGGGAGTCTCCTACGAGCAGTACTTC.

The chain employs TRBV18 and TRBJ1-2; 8 nucleotides line up with TRBD1. Per the germline V gene, CDR1 is KGHSH and CDR2 is LQKENI. This CDR3 comprises 15 residues. Unmatched junction bases numbered 9, after V lost 6 bases and J lost 3 bases. The CDR3 region has the DNA TGTGCCAGCTCGTACAGGGGGAATTCGGACTATGGCTACACCTTC. Its translation is CASSYRGNSDYGYTF.

V is TRBV19 and J is TRBJ2-3, with 13 bases aligning to TRBD2. Germline V lookup: CDR1 LNHDA, CDR2 SQIVND (reference sequence). The CDR3 sequence is 13 residues long. The V gene end was trimmed by 6 bases and the J gene end by 7 bases; junction bases not matched to a gene: 1. The CDR3 DNA reads TGTGCCAGTAGGGGACTAGCGGGGCATACGCAGTATTTT. Amino acids: CASRGLAGHTQYF. The full variable domain, completed using reference TRBV19 and TRBJ2-3, is DGGITQSPKYLFRKEGQNVTLSCEQNLNHDAMYWYRQDPGQGLRLIYYSQIVNDFQKGDIAEGYSVSREKKESFPLTVTSAQKNPTAFYLCASRGLAGHTQYFGPGTRLTVL.

The chain has TRBV4-1 and TRBJ2-5; a weak D match, TRBD2 (6 bases). The CDR3 has 16 residues. Germline V gene sequence: CDR1 MGHRA, CDR2 YSYEKL. V was cut by 5 bases and J by 5 bases, with 21 bases left in between. CDR3 amino acids: CASSYKTPGARETQYF. The CDR3, as DNA: TGCGCCAGCAGCTACAAGACCCCGGGAGCCCGGGAGACCCAGTACTTC.

This clone appeared many times. The chain recombines TRBV27 with TRBJ2-7; 11 bases match TRBD1. Germline V gives CDR1 MNHEY, CDR2 SMNVEV (reference sequence). With 5 bases clipped from V and 1 base from J, the junction kept 1 base outside the gene matches. The CDR3 extends over 14 amino acids. Here the CDR3 reads CASSGQGASYEQYF. The CDR3 DNA follows: TGTGCCAGCAGTGGACAGGGGGCTTCCTACGAGCAGTACTTC.

This chain connects TRBV14 to TRBJ1-2; tentatively, D is TRBD1 (5 bases). CDR3 length: 13 residues. V was shortened by 1 base and J by 4 bases, with 7 bases between the two germline ends. Germline V lookup: CDR1 SGHDN, CDR2 FVKESK. This chain's CDR3 is CASSQGQGYGYTF. The CDR3 DNA follows: TGTGCCAGCAGCCAAGGGCAGGGCTATGGCTACACCTTC.

V and J are TRBV27 and TRBJ1-2; D remains ambiguous. Germline values: CDR1 MNHEY, CDR2 SMNVEV (reference sequence). This CDR3 has 13 amino acids. V was cut by 4 bases and J by 4 bases, with 10 bases left in between. DNA of the CDR3: TGTGCCAGCAGTTGGCGGGAGGGCTATGGCTACACCTTC. Amino acid sequence: CASSWREGYGYTF.

The chain carries TRBV23-1 and TRBJ1-6, with a weak D call TRBD1 (6 bases). TRBV23-1 is assigned to the ORF class and has an uncertain function. The V end was cut by 3 bases, the J end by 2 bases, with 11 bases between. The CDR3 runs 16 residues. CDR3 amino acids: CASSHGTRAYNSPLHF. CDR3 coding DNA: TGCGCCAGCAGTCACGGGACAAGGGCCTATAATTCACCCCTCCACTTT.

The chain employs TRBV6-4 and TRBJ2-1, with 8 bases that match TRBD2. The ends lost 4 bases at V and 7 bases at J; junction bases unmatched: 6. Germline CDR1 reads MRHNA; CDR2 reads SNTAGT. This CDR3 spans 14 amino acids. The CDR3 spells CASSASGSLNEQFF. For the CDR3, the DNA is TGTGCCAGCAGTGCCAGCGGGAGTTTGAATGAGCAGTTCTTC.

Only one count was recorded for this clone. V and J are TRBV2 and TRBJ2-1; 10 bases align to TRBD2. This CDR3 has 16 residues. Germline V gene sequence: CDR1 SNHLY, CDR2 FYNNEI. J was trimmed by 7 bases and V by 0 bases; bases with no gene match: 6. The CDR3 protein is CASSEAASGRGNEQFF. The CDR3 bases are TGTGCCAGCAGTGAAGCGGCTAGCGGGAGAGGGAATGAGCAGTTCTTC. The full variable domain, rest sourced from reference TRBV2 and TRBJ2-1, is EPEVTQTPSHQVTQMGQEVILRCVPISNHLYFYWYRQILGQKVEFLVSFYNNEISEKSEIFDDQFSVERPDGSNFTLKIRSTKLEDSAMYFCASSEAASGRGNEQFFGPGTRLTVL.